The T cell receptor beta chain under discussion was sequenced for a study of metastatic and nonmetastatic thyroid tumors. Study details: Samples came from malignant and benign thyroid patients, and repertoires were compared across blood and tumor or nodule tissue. Regarding the study as a whole: A significant increase in TCR beta diversity was reportedly seen in malignant thyroid tumors relative to benign nodules, in blood and tumor.

The CDR3 loop spans 19 amino acids. Trimming cost V 3 bases and J 8 bases; bases outside gene matches: 22. The germline CDR1 and CDR2 sequences are SGHRS and YFSETQ. This clone was seen repeatedly, ten times or more. Its antigen remains unknown. Original data processing: Clinicopathological groups of papillary thyroid cancer showed CDR3 differences that were used to build a distant-metastasis classifier. TCRdb re-clonotyped the PCR reads through MiXCR. None of the V and J calls come from the authors' own analysis; TCRdb made them. The sample has tens of thousands of clones, roughly a sixth seen once. Ahead of thyroid surgery, no patient had received treatment of any kind.

The specimen was adjacent normal tissue. This TCR was recovered from a male donor with papillary thyroid cancer or a benign thyroid nodule (not recorded which). Some clones in this sample may be carry-over from other donors' samples. V usage is TRBV5-1 and J usage is TRBJ2-1; TRBD1 aligns across 8 bases. The CDR3 here is CASSSRQGIAVVGIYEQFF. The DNA of the CDR3 is TGCGCCAGCAGCTCCAGACAGGGGATAGCGGTCGTGGGTATCTATGAGCAGTTCTTC.